This TCR beta chain is from a study of shared clonotypes between healthy human individuals (dated by TCRdb to the early 2020s). With regard to the full study: Two women and three men aged 18 to 49 years were included in the cohort. Different laboratories and diverse techniques were used to prepare libraries and sequence TCR repertoires, to increase sequencing depth and limit assay-specific biases. To estimate repertoire size and how much clonotype sharing occurs between individuals, the study deeply sequenced the blood TCR repertoires of 4 to 6 healthy adults. Between about 0.94 and 10 billion PBMCs per donor were obtained by leukapheresis. Per donor, three plates each were used for CD4 naive and CD4 memory, two for CD8 naive, and one for CD8 memory.

What the work shows at the level of the full study, not this receptor alone: Because the study included only a small number of donors, the genetic and exposure-history diversity represented was limited. Estimated clonotype richness was generally larger for naive than for memory subsets. Based on pairwise subsampling, the degree of clonotype sharing among donors was expected to be affected by sequencing depth. Even with the large sequencing depth, rarefaction of the sorted-subset datasets indicated that sequencing was incomplete. Sharing across a few donors was observed for 5% to 6.5% of naive CD4, less than 4% of naive CD8, over 2% of memory CD4, and less than 0.45% of memory CD8 clonotypes. Higher generation probabilities were observed for clonotypes shared by all four sorted-subset donors than for non-shared clonotypes. Only blood was sampled, and tissue TCR repertoires likely differ from those in blood.

The CDR3 contains 15 residues, cysteine and phenylalanine counted. Left in the record is the CDR3 DNA by itself, 45 bases read in frame from the first base. CDR1 and CDR2 are read off the germline V gene (reference sequence) as SSHAT and FNYEAQ. After removal of 2 bases from V and 3 bases from J, the junction retains 7 bases not matched to a gene. CD8 naive samples were CD45RO-negative cells positively selected for CCR7, giving a CD45RA+CCR7+ population that excluded TemRA cells. Healthy HIV-negative adults with no recently reported acute infections or vaccinations were included as donors. Every donor was a Caucasian adult living in Nashville, Tennessee, USA. Blood was collected by leukapheresis, and PBMCs were isolated by Ficoll-Histopaque density gradient centrifugation and then cryopreserved in liquid nitrogen vapor phase. Purity and quantity of every magnetically sorted T cell population were checked by analytical flow cytometry. Each sorted fraction had its genomic DNA isolated and then quantified by UV absorbance on a Nanodrop 2000c.

TCR CDR3 regions were amplified from genomic DNA by multiplex PCR using the deep immunoSEQ assay. Genomic DNA extracted from each cell subset was distributed evenly over all wells of several immunoSEQ 96-well plates, and each plate served as one replicate. For sorted subsets, around 200 ng genomic DNA, equal to some 30,000 T cell genomes, was loaded into each replicate PCR. The purified libraries were quantified using a Qubit 3.0 fluorometer, sized with a Bioanalyzer 2100, and then quantified again using the KAPA Library Quantification kit. A separate single-read 150-cycle Illumina NextSeq 550 flow cell was used to sequence each immunoSEQ 96-well plate. The authors' pipeline ran thus. The immunoSEQ output contained only junctional sequences without quality scores, so filtering could not match that applied to full-length reads. To assign V/J genes and CDR3, sequences were annotated against IMGT germline references using PyIR, a Python wrapper for IgBLAST v1.9. Reads were filtered out if the reads had weak V/J assignments (E-value above 1e-6), no CDR3, stop codons, out-of-frame junctions, or ambiguous translated residues. V3J clonotypes were defined by identical inferred V gene, J gene, and CDR3 amino acid sequence. Percentage overlap between repertoires was calculated by dividing the number of shared unique clonotypes by the size of the smaller repertoire. Three approaches were used to assess repertoire richness: RTK rarefaction, the Chao1 estimator, and Recon v2.1 estimates of unobserved clonotypes. OLGA was used to compute generation probabilities for all TCRbeta clonotypes that the gDNA method yielded from several donors. TCRdb mirrors the immuneACCESS table, restricted to in-frame sequences. Some clones are absent from its copies; in checked studies, under half trace to an unresolved V gene, and the reason for the others is unknown. V and J calls and clone size are as listed in that table; D and trimming were resolved from the DNA. Counted in this sample were hundreds of thousands of clones; about 95% of them appeared once. The biggest ten clones account for over 0.1% of the sample.

Worth noting for this clone: Its recognized antigen is unknown. No per-base quality is available; no much larger clone lies one base away.

The source of this sequence is a woman aged 30 to 39 in good health. The sequenced sample consisted of naive CD8+ T cells sorted from blood. The sample's cell subset or site, from its label and the paper: CD45RA+CCR7+. The chain employs TRBV7-7 and TRBJ2-7, with 7 bases matching TRBD1. The DNA reads as follows: TGTGCCAGCAGCTTAAGACAGGGCCAGATCTACGAGCAGTACTTC. Translated, this gives CASSLRQGQIYEQYF.